Below, 19 T cell receptor beta chains from the same sample are listed, as sequenced in a study of lymphopenia after photon versus proton radiotherapy. Sequencing was performed with immunoSEQ multiplex PCR; in TCRdb, only in-frame clones are kept and a portion is missing. In the table there are about 160,000 clones, approximately 91% of which are singletons. The material was peripheral blood, obtained from a patient treated with photon-based radiotherapy. These receptor sequences come from a man aged 45-60 years with gastric cancer.

The J gene is TRBJ1-5, the V gene TRBV30; tentative D call: TRBD1 (6 bases). Trimming shortened V by 0 bases and J by 7 bases, and 10 bases separated the two germline ends. The CDR3 length is 13 residues. Germline loops: CDR1 GTSNPN, CDR2 SVGIG (reference sequence). CDR3 amino acids: CAWSVQGRQPQHF. As DNA, the CDR3 is TGTGCCTGGAGTGTACAGGGAAGGCAGCCCCAGCATTTT.

The chain joins TRBV7-3 to TRBJ2-1, with a tentative D call TRBD2 (6 bases). V lost 6 bases and J 0 bases, leaving 15 bases between the germline ends. CDR3 length equals 16 residues. In germline, CDR1 is SGHTA, CDR2 FQGTGA. The CDR3 reads CASSPRASDSYNEQFF. Written as DNA, the CDR3 is TGTGCCAGCAGTCCGAGGGCTAGCGACTCCTACAATGAGCAGTTCTTC. Full variable domain (missing parts from reference TRBV7-3 and TRBJ2-1): GAGVSQTPSNKVTEKGKYVELRCDPISGHTALYWYRQSLGQGPEFLIYFQGTGAADDSGLPNDRFFAVRPEGSVSTLKIQRTERGDSAVYLCASSPRASDSYNEQFFGPGTRLTVL.

The genes are TRBV2 and TRBJ2-2; D perhaps matches TRBD1 (6 bases). This CDR3 is built from 15 residues. In germline, CDR1 is SNHLY, CDR2 FYNNEI. V dropped 7 bases and J dropped 0 bases, with 12 bases sitting between them. CDR3 region: CASNGGHTNTGELFF. In DNA form, the CDR3 reads TGTGCCAGCAATGGGGGACACACGAACACCGGGGAGCTGTTTTTT.

The table lists this clone with a count of one. This chain joins TRBV5-1 and TRBJ2-1; 12 bases agree with TRBD1. J lost 8 bases, V lost 4 bases, and 13 bases had no gene match. Germline CDR1 is SGHRS and CDR2 is YFSETQ. The CDR3 length is 17 residues. The CDR3 DNA sequence: TGCGCCAGCAGCGTCTCCCCGGGACAGGGGGCGATGGATGAGCAGTTCTTC. It is translated as CASSVSPGQGAMDEQFF.

This clone has just a few counts. The chain couples TRBV29-1 to TRBJ2-2; D remains unclear. In germline, CDR1 is SQVTM, CDR2 ANQGSEA. V was pared by 5 bases and J by 0 bases, with 10 bases between. CDR3 length: 14 amino acids. In DNA, the CDR3 is TGCAGCGTTTCTTATGGCGCGAACACCGGGGAGCTGTTTTTT. Translated, it gives CSVSYGANTGELFF.

The chain couples TRBV30 to TRBJ2-3, with D possibly called TRBD1 or TRBD2 (5 bases each). CDR1 is GTSNPN, CDR2 SVGIG, per germline (reference sequence). CDR3 length: 15 amino acids. V lost 0 bases to trimming and J lost 4 bases, with 14 bases between them. The chain's CDR3 is CAWSVPRRGADTQYF. DNA for the CDR3: TGTGCCTGGAGTGTACCTCGTCGAGGGGCAGATACGCAGTATTTT.

V is TRBV19 and J is TRBJ1-3; unclear D gene. Germline V gene data show CDR1 as LNHDA and CDR2 as SQIVND (reference sequence). V was pared by 0 bases and J by 0 bases, with 18 bases between. This CDR3 is 19 amino acids long. CDR3 bases: TGTGCCAGTAGTATAGATCCCCGTTCGCCCTTCAGCTCTGGAAACACCATATATTTT. Protein product: CASSIDPRSPFSSGNTIYF. Complete variable domain (other parts from reference TRBV19 and TRBJ1-3): DGGITQSPKYLFRKEGQNVTLSCEQNLNHDAMYWYRQDPGQGLRLIYYSQIVNDFQKGDIAEGYSVSREKKESFPLTVTSAQKNPTAFYLCASSIDPRSPFSSGNTIYFGEGSWLTVV.

CDR3: CASSQERISYEQYF. CDR3 coding DNA: TGTGCCAGCAGCCAAGAGAGGATAAGCTACGAGCAGTACTTC. The rearrangement links TRBV4-2 to TRBJ2-7; D not certain. Trimming removed 0 bases at V and 3 bases at J, with 9 bases between. The length of the CDR3 is 14 residues. The germline gives CDR1 LGHNA, CDR2 YNFKEQ.

The rearrangement uses TRBV28 and TRBJ1-1; D call uncertain. Trimming took off 6 bases at V and 3 bases at J, with 8 bases between the two ends. The CDR3 extends over 12 amino acids. CDR1 and CDR2 (germline): MDHEN, SYDVKM. CDR3 in amino acids: CASRDGYTEAFF. CDR3 nucleotide sequence: TGTGCCAGCAGAGACGGGTACACTGAAGCTTTCTTT.

The V gene is TRBV9, the J gene TRBJ1-1; possible D gene TRBD1, 6 bases. Germline V gene sequence: CDR1 SGDLS, CDR2 YYNGEE. The CDR3 runs to 14 residues. V was cut by 3 bases and J by 5 bases, with 14 bases left in between. The CDR3 loop is CASSEGQGRTEAFF. In DNA form, the CDR3 reads TGTGCCAGCAGCGAGGGTCAGGGGAGGACTGAAGCTTTCTTT. Based on the CDR3 plus reference TRBV9 and TRBJ1-1, the full variable domain is DSGVTQTPKHLITATGQRVTLRCSPRSGDLSVYWYQQSLDQGLQFLIQYYNGEERAKGNILERFSAQQFPDLHSELNLSSLELGDSALYFCASSEGQGRTEAFFGQGTRLTVV.

CDR3 residues: CAISYQADTQYF. CDR3 DNA: TGTGCCATCAGCTACCAAGCAGATACGCAGTATTTT. This chain links TRBV10-3 with TRBJ2-3; no clear D. The germline V gene has CDR1 ENHRY and CDR2 SYGVKD. The CDR3 consists of 12 residues. Trimming took off 6 bases at V and 4 bases at J, with 8 bases between the two ends.

V gene TRBV7-2 combines with J gene TRBJ1-2; unclear D gene. The germline V gene encodes CDR1 SGHTA and CDR2 FQGNSA. V lost 1 base, J lost 3 bases, and 9 bases lay in between. The length of the CDR3 is 14 residues. The CDR3 is CASSLVRQDYGYTF. The CDR3 DNA follows: TGTGCCAGCAGCTTAGTCCGTCAGGACTATGGCTACACCTTC. Together with reference TRBV7-2 and TRBJ1-2, the CDR3 gives the full variable domain: GAGVSQSPSNKVTEKGKDVELRCDPISGHTALYWYRQSLGQGLEFLIYFQGNSAPDKSGLPSDRFSAERTGGSVSTLTIQRTQQEDSAVYLCASSLVRQDYGYTFGSGTRLTVV.

The rearrangement uses TRBV28 and TRBJ2-7, with unresolved D. V was pared by 2 bases and J by 3 bases, with 8 bases between. The germline V gene encodes CDR1 MDHEN and CDR2 SYDVKM. CDR3 length: 13 residues. The CDR3 region has the DNA TGTGCCAGCAGTTTAAGTATTCTCTACGAGCAGTACTTC. This gives the protein CASSLSILYEQYF.

The V call is TRBV5-4, the J call TRBJ2-5; 16 positions agree with TRBD2. V shed 4 bases, J shed 4 bases, and the junction held 7 bases outside the gene matches. Germline CDR1 is SGHNT and CDR2 is YYREEE (reference sequence). The CDR3 is 17 residues long. CDR3 loop: CASSLGTSGRARETQYF. The DNA of the CDR3 is TGTGCCAGCAGCCTCGGGACTAGCGGGAGGGCCAGAGAGACCCAGTACTTC.

This rearrangement joins TRBV5-4 to TRBJ2-1; no clear D. Deletions cut 0 bases from V and 0 bases from J, with 13 bases between. Per the germline V gene, CDR1 is SGHNT and CDR2 is YYREEE (reference sequence). This CDR3 is built from 17 residues. In DNA form, the CDR3 reads TGTGCCAGCAGCTTGGGGGGTCCCCTTAGCTCCTACAATGAGCAGTTCTTC. This sequence encodes CASSLGGPLSSYNEQFF.

The rearrangement joins TRBV23-1 to TRBJ2-5; TRBD1 agrees at 7 bases. TRBV23-1 is given ORF status, its function remaining uncertain. Germline trimming cut 8 bases from V and 5 bases from J; bases unmatched to any gene: 11. This CDR3 is built from 14 residues. CDR3 loop: CASEDRESRETQYF. In DNA, the CDR3 is TGCGCCAGCGAAGACAGGGAGAGTCGGGAGACCCAGTACTTC.

CDR3 region: CASSENVGVVQYF. The CDR3 DNA follows: TGTGCCAGCAGTGAAAATGTGGGGGTCGTGCAGTACTTC. The chain employs TRBV6-1 and TRBJ2-7, with D possibly called TRBD1 or TRBD2 (5 bases each). V was cut by 2 bases and J by 9 bases, with 14 bases left in between. Per germline, CDR1 MNHNS and CDR2 SASEGT. This CDR3 has 13 amino acids.

This rearrangement joins TRBV14 to TRBJ2-2; no clear D gene. This CDR3 has 13 amino acids. In germline, CDR1 is SGHDN, CDR2 FVKESK. Trimming removed 4 bases at V and 6 bases at J, with 9 bases between. CDR3 coding DNA: TGTGCCAGCAGCCGGCAGCCCGCCGGGGAGCTGTTTTTT. It is translated as CASSRQPAGELFF.

J is TRBJ2-7 and V is TRBV28, with 7 bases that match TRBD2. The trim removed 6 bases at V and 6 bases at J, leaving 17 bases unmatched. The CDR3 is 16 residues long. The germline V gene encodes CDR1 MDHEN and CDR2 SYDVKM. CDR3 sequence: CASSDGRAGSFSEQYF. For the CDR3, the DNA is TGTGCCAGCAGCGATGGGAGGGCAGGGTCGTTCTCCGAGCAGTACTTC.